This paragraph covers one T cell receptor beta chain sequence. The table came from immunoSEQ multiplex PCR; TCRdb's copy has only in-frame clones and leaves some out. Among under 130,000 clones listed, under 80% were seen once. This entry belongs to a study of blood T cell repertoires in COVID-19. The germline V gene has CDR1 MRHNA and CDR2 SNTAGT. The CDR3 contains 14 residues. Losses at the gene ends were 6 bases for V and 7 bases for J; bases not matched to a gene: 9. This sequence joins TRBV6-4 and TRBJ1-5; TRBD1 agrees at 7 bases. Material: peripheral blood. The TCR originated in an older woman with acute or convalescent COVID-19. Here the CDR3 reads CASSPGAGGQPQHF. CDR3 DNA: TGTGCCAGCAGCCCCGGGGCAGGGGGGCAGCCCCAGCATTTT.